The entry that follows covers one T cell receptor (beta chain) sequence. Its antigen is still unknown. Genomic DNA (from each subset) was split evenly across several immunoSEQ plates. Authors' analysis steps: Filtering differed because ImmunoSEQ produced junction-only sequences that carried no quality scores. The protocol was immunoSEQ multiplex PCR, while the TCRdb copy is restricted to in-frame clones and leaves out a portion. For V, J and clone size, that table is used; D and trimming come from the DNA. The sample consists of a few hundred thousand clones, about 69% of them appearing once. The CDR3 extends over 18 amino acids. Trimming stripped 4 bases from V and 6 bases from J, with 26 bases between. The germline V gene has CDR1 SGHTS and CDR2 YDEGEE. The data were taken from a study of shared clonotypes between healthy human individuals. Findings of the study overall: The donor pool, a small one, limited the genetic and exposure-history diversity represented. Unshared clonotypes carried lower generation probabilities than those common to all four donors.

This TCR came from a man aged 25-45 years in good health. The chain carries TRBV5-8 and TRBJ2-1; a possible D gene is TRBD2 (5 bases). Sequencing input: memory CD4+ T cells sorted from blood. Noted subset: CD45RA-negative fraction. CDR3 residues: CASSMRVRPLLKGNEQFF. CDR3 bases: TGTGCCAGCAGCATGAGGGTCAGACCCTTACTCAAAGGCAATGAGCAGTTCTTC.